The T cell receptor beta chain under discussion was sequenced for a study of Ad26.COV2.S vaccination and SARS-CoV-2 variants. Treatment in this sample: approximately 18 received Ad26.COV2.S at low or high dose, single or two shots; 5 received placebo; per-sample allocation not given. All samples were drawn on day 63, counting from the first vaccine or placebo injection. Sequencing was performed with immunoSEQ multiplex PCR; in TCRdb, only in-frame clones are kept and a portion is missing. This table has around 300,000 clones, about 86% appearing once. Germline V lookup: CDR1 SGHNT, CDR2 YENEEA. V was pared by 3 bases and J by 4 bases, with 14 bases between. CDR3 length equals 15 residues. Notes on this clone: Its antigen is not identified.

General study points: Vaccinees and placebo recipients showed similar non-spike TCR breadth.

V is TRBV11-3 and J is TRBJ2-3, with D possibly TRBD1 on 5 matching bases. Material: peripheral blood, obtained in a trial of Ad26.COV2.S vaccine versus placebo. This receptor was identified in a person aged 18-65 years who received the Ad26.COV2.S COVID-19 vaccine or a placebo. The CDR3 here is CASSLVPKGPDTQYF. CDR3 DNA sequence: TGTGCCAGCAGCTTGGTCCCAAAGGGGCCAGATACGCAGTATTTT. The entire variable domain, with the rest obtained from reference TRBV11-3 and TRBJ2-3, is as follows: EAGVVQSPRYKIIEKKQPVAFWCNPISGHNTLYWYLQNLGQGPELLIRYENEEAVDDSQLPKDRFSAERLKGVDSTLKIQPAELGDSAVYLCASSLVPKGPDTQYFGPGTRLTVL.